This T cell receptor beta chain was recovered during a study of blood T cell repertoires in COVID-19. Whole-study context: The United States, Italy and Spain supplied acute and convalescent COVID-19 samples. In each case, the material was cDNA or gDNA derived from T cells, B-cell-depleted T cells, or PBMCs.

The germline V gene encodes CDR1 SGHTA and CDR2 FQGTGA. J gave up 2 bases and V 5 bases, and 8 bases lay outside the gene matches. The CDR3 contains 15 residues. The protocol was immunoSEQ multiplex PCR, while the TCRdb copy is restricted to in-frame clones and leaves out a portion. The sample comprises 200,000 to 250,000 clones, 84% of which are singletons, and less than 20% rests with the top ten. The TCR originated in a woman aged 80 or over with active or convalescent COVID-19. The sequenced material came from peripheral blood. The rearrangement links TRBV7-3 to TRBJ2-7, with TRBD2 matching 8 bases. This chain's CDR3 is CASSKGAGGAYEQYF. CDR3 DNA: TGTGCCAGCAGCAAAGGGGCGGGAGGCGCCTACGAGCAGTACTTC.